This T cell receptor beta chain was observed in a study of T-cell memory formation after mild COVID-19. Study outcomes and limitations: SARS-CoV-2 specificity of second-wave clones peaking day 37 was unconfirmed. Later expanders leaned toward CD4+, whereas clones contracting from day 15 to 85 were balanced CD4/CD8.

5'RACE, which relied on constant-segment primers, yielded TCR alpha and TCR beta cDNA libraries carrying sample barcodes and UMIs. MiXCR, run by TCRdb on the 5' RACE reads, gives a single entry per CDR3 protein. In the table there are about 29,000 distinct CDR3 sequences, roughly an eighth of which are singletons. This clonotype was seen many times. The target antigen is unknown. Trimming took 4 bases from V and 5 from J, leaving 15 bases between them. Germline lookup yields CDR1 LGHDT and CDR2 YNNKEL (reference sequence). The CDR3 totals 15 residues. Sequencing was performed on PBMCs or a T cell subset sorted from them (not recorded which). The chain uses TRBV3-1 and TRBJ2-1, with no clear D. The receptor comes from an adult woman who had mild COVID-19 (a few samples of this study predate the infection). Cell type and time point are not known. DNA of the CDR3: TGTGCCAGCAGCCCGACGTTTGGATGGCACAATGAGCAGTTCTTC. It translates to CASSPTFGWHNEQFF.